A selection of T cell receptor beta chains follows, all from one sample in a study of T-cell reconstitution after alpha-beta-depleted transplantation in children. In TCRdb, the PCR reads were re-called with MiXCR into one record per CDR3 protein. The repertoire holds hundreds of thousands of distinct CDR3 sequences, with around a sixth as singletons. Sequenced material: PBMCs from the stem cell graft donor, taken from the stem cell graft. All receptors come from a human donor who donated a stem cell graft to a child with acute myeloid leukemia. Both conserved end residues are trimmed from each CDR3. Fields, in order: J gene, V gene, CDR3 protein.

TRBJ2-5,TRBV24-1,ATSDLGENQKETQY
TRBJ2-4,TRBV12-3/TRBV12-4,ASSRDFSAKNIQY
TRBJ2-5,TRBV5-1,ASSFPTAQETQY
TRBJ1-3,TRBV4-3,ASSSSTGNTIY
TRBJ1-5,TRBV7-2,ASSLKTGGGQPQH
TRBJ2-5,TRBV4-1,ASSQGVKETQY
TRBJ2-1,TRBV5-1,ASSFGQGAKIEQF
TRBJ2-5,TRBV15,ATSGVDRDVEETQY
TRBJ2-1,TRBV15,ATSREIAVILYNEQF
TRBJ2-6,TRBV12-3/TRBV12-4,ASTDRSSGANVLT
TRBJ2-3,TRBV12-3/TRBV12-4,ASVLAGARDTQY
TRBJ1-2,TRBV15,ATSTGRQHGGYT
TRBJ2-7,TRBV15,ATSRDRTREQY
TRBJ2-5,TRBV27,ASSFSSGVETQY
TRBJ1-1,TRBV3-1,ASSQGPGGNTEAF
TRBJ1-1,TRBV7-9,ASSLPPGRNTEAF
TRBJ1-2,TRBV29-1,SVDDNGYT
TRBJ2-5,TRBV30,AWSVGEIQETQY
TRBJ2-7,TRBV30,AWMGRGYEQY
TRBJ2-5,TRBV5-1,ASSFDGRQETQY
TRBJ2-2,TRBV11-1,ASSPDSATGELF
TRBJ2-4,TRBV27,ASREGGKGAKNIQY